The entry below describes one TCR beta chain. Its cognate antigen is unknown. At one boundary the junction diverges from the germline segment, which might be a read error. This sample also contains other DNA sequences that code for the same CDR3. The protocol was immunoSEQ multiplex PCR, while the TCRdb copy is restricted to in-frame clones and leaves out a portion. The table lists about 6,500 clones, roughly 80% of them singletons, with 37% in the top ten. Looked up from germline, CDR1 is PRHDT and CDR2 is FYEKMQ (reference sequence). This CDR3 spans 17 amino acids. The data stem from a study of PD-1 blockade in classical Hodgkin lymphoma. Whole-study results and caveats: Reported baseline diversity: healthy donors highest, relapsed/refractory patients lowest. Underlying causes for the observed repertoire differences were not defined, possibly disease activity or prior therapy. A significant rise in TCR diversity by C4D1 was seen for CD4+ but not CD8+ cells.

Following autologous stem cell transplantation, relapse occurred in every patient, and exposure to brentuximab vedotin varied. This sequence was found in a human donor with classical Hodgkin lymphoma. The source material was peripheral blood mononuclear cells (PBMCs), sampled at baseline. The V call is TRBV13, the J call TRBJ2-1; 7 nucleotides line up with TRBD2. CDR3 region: CASSLLLGGSSYNEQFF. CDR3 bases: TGCGCCAGCAGCTTATTACTGGGAGGGAGCTCCTACAATGAGCAGTTCTTC. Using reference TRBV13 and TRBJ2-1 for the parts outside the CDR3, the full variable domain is AAGVIQSPRHLIKEKRETATLKCYPIPRHDTVYWYQQGPGQDPQFLISFYEKMQSDKGSIPDRFSAQQFSDYHSELNMSSLELGDSALYFCASSLLLGGSSYNEQFFGPGTRLTVL.